This T cell receptor beta chain is from a study of response to subunit inactivated influenza vaccine. The germline CDR1 and CDR2 sequences are MGHRA and YSYEKL. CDR3 size: 14 residues. V dropped 1 base and J dropped 2 bases, with 7 bases sitting between them. TCRdb used MiXCR to reprocess the RT-PCR reads, holding one entry per CDR3 protein. The sample shows about 650,000 distinct CDR3 sequences, 15% to 19% of them seen only once. This clonotype was seen a few times. This receptor was obtained from a man aged 45-60 years who received an inactivated influenza vaccine. The source was PBMCs from blood, collected about 11 days after vaccination. This chain links TRBV4-1 with TRBJ2-3; D is unclear. The CDR3 region is CASSQGSFTDTQYF. Here the CDR3 DNA reads TGCGCCAGCAGCCAAGGGTCTTTCACAGATACGCAGTATTTT.